This TCR beta chain was profiled in a study of cytomegalovirus exposure and HLA in healthy donors (TCRdb year 2017). In terms of the full investigation: According to an earlier analysis of 587 of the donors, 150 million to 200 million T cells yielded some 110 million unique TCR beta sequences and about 300 Gb of sequence data. Roughly 290 gigabases of sequencing data and around 85 million unique TCR sequences made up an early release that covered some 640 HLA-typed donors. The genetic ancestry cluster associated with self-reported Caucasian donors included over 65% of the roughly 400 genotyped donors. The study was designed to test whether signatures of past pathogen exposure could be identified by cataloging public T cell receptors. The study used immunosequencing to profile the T cell repertoires of approximately 650 subjects and linked those repertoires to cytomegalovirus serostatus. In addition to the first cohort of roughly 700 subjects, a separate validation cohort of 120 different subjects was used. To predict cytomegalovirus infection status, the study combined high-throughput TCR immunosequencing, statistical association of individual TCRs with disease status, and machine learning. To study patterns of TCR occurrence, a later analysis re-analyzed previously published TCR beta repertoires from several hundred donors and added high-resolution HLA genotyping. In the later analysis, no new phenotypic data were used to find candidate immune exposures; instead, reliance was placed on TCR beta sequences and their occurrence across donors. To decide whether each TCR beta V gene segment behaved as functional or pseudogenic, an earlier analysis of fewer than 750 of the donors relied on high-throughput TCR beta sequencing. Alongside the repertoire data, information on donor age, sex, ethnicity and CMV serostatus was compiled. In a later genetic analysis, genome-wide SNP genotypes for about three fifths of the 666 donors were used, and that subset was treated as a discovery cohort. Every repertoire in the discovery cohort had been generated on one and the same sequencing platform. HLA typing included class I and class II loci at four-digit resolution. The number of typed donors differed by locus: about 629-630 for A, B, C, DRB1 and DQB1; some 540 for DQA1; fewer than 610 for DPA1; and 450 to 480 for DPB1. Roughly 5 DR-DQ haplotypes were handled as single units for association and clustering, since linkage in the cohort was strong. On average, roughly 240,000 unique TCR beta nucleotide sequences were sequenced per donor among about 400 genotyped donors of the cohort, with roughly 19% of those sequences being non-productive.

The library was generated by the immunoSEQ multiplex PCR assay. The multiplex PCR relied on a mix of 60 forward primers for TCR Vbeta segments and 13 reverse primers for TCR Jbeta segments. A multiplex PCR assay on genomic DNA amplified the CDR3 region of rearranged TCR beta genes. The Illumina HiSeq System was used to sequence the amplified TCR beta libraries as 87-base-pair reads. Under the source paper's analysis protocol: A later analysis tallied tens of millions of unique TCR beta chains across the 640 or so repertoires, and approximately 12 million of those chains were shared by two or more donors. Raw reads were error-corrected and collapsed into unique sequences by a nearest-neighbor algorithm in which closely related sequences were merged to remove PCR and sequencing errors. CDR3 sequences were aligned to IMGT reference sequences to assign V, D and J gene segments. For a sequence to be retained, at least a six-nucleotide match to both a V gene segment and a J gene segment was required. Rearrangements were classified as productive when the CDR3 lacked stop codons and remained in frame with V and J, and all other rearrangements were classified as non-productive. Following IMGT convention, CDR3 was defined as the stretch from the second conserved V-encoded cysteine to the conserved J-encoded phenylalanine. The earlier analysis of about 590 of the donors excluded sequences that lacked an unambiguous match to a single V gene segment. An earlier analysis of a few hundred of the donors classified V segments as functional when productive rearrangements were above 56.7% and as segregating when the standard deviation between donors was above 5%. A statistical classification framework was built to diagnose cytomegalovirus status from the catalog of TCR beta chain sequences. V and J gene assignment, in a later analysis, came from comparing TCR nucleotide sequences with IMGT/GENE-DB human TR gene sequences. In a later analysis, CDR3 sequences and most-parsimonious VDJ recombination scenarios were assigned using the TCRdist pipeline. A later analysis defined each TCR beta chain by its CDR3 amino acid sequence plus V-gene family, and excluded reads lacking a unique V-gene family. As a way to deal with suspected cross-contamination and a sequencing artifact, a later analysis dropped hundreds of nucleotide sequences that were highly shared and had low generation probability. A later analysis calculated a clonal expansion index for each public chain from normalized within-repertoire ranks of inferred template counts. A later analysis computed generation probabilities with a VDJ recombination model fitted to out-of-frame rearrangements, and checked the results against IGoR. In a later analysis, TCR-TCR, TCR-HLA and TCR-CMV co-occurrence was scored with hypergeometric tests, and a repertoire-size bias correction was applied to TCR pairs. In a later analysis, false discovery rates were estimated by permuting HLA or CMV assignments 20 times. A later analysis grouped co-occurring TCRs with DBSCAN, adding TCRdist sequence similarity when clustering within HLA-allele-positive subsets. Repertoires with fewer than 30,000 or more than 120,000 public chains were left out of co-occurrence clustering, as were a handful of repertoires with anomalous nucleotide sharing. The table was pulled from immuneACCESS by TCRdb, which kept in-frame rearrangements only. Such tables lose some clones; where checked, under half of the loss comes from unresolved V genes, and the rest has no known cause. The V and J calls and clone size come from that table; D and trimming were worked out from the DNA. For this sample the table gives a few hundred thousand clones, of which 60% to 85% were detected only once. About 16% of the sample is held by the ten biggest clonotypes.

The germline V gene (reference sequence) sets CDR1 to SEHNR and CDR2 to FQNEAQ. The CDR3 measures 12 amino acids from cysteine to phenylalanine. Only the CDR3 DNA is retained, 36 bases long and in frame from the first base. Findings and caveats that apply to the study as a whole: In a later analysis, more than 15,000 TCR beta sequences were associated with specific HLA alleles at a false discovery rate of 0.05. In a later genetic analysis, a missense DCLRE1C variant was associated with V-gene and J-gene trimming of TCR beta chains, and the association was replicated in an independent cohort. A few of the identified cytomegalovirus-associated TCR beta chains were confirmed in vitro to be specific for cytomegalovirus antigens. A group of highly shared sequence variants was considered likely to be a technical artifact of the sequencing pipeline. According to a later analysis, parvovirus B19, influenza, CMV and Epstein-Barr virus appeared linked to several top co-occurrence clusters. A further reported finding was that TCR beta sequences accurately predicted the HLA-A and HLA-B alleles for most subjects in the first cohort. The cohort was sequenced for TCR beta chains only, and without alpha or paired-chain data the features that could be detected were limited. The study gave a list of 150 to 200 TCR beta chains associated with cytomegalovirus. In a later analysis, HLA-associated TCR beta chains showed more clonal expansion and lower generation probabilities than non-associated chains that were equally common. Because some donors lacked HLA typing at each locus, the association tests relied only on the typed subset. Because counts were too low, about 15 rarely observed V segments, including chromosome 9 orphons, were left out of the earlier analysis of 587 of the donors. According to a later analysis, TCR association rates differed among HLA loci, with DRB1 alleles showing the most associated TCRs and HLA-C alleles showing the fewest. Assigning TCR associations to individual alleles was difficult when HLA alleles, especially DR and DQ, strongly co-occurred. Because the 87-base-pair reads could not distinguish some IMGT-functional V segments, including TRBV6-2 and TRBV6-3, those segments were excluded. The authors suggested that the approach could potentially be generalized to other disease states and immunological phenotypes. In both the original and validation cohorts, the classifier was reported to diagnose cytomegalovirus status with high specificity and sensitivity. The only immune exposure information available for the cohort was CMV serostatus. Correlated functional status among segregating V segments might be attributable to linkage disequilibrium, but an unknown experimental factor could not be ruled out. In an earlier analysis of fewer than 700 of the donors, most TCR beta V segments appeared in productive rearrangements about 90% or about 30% of the time, broadly matching IMGT annotations. Roughly uniform sequencing depth across donors was assumed in presence/absence analyses, although this assumption may not hold. According to a later genetic analysis, donors in an Asian-associated ancestry cluster had fewer N-insertions in productive TCRs than the roughly 670-donor mean. In a later analysis, most CMV-associated TCR beta chains were found to appear HLA-restricted, with HLA associations seemingly driven largely by CMV exposure. Across donors, most TCR sequences were observed very rarely, whereas some public TCRs were present in many individuals.

The cohort was made up of 650 to 700 healthy bone marrow donors. Cohort members were all nominally healthy when sampled, although unrecorded immune exposures were likely present. The donor was CMV seronegative and belonged to the group of 352 seronegative cohort members. Each donor provided a peripheral blood sample, and peripheral blood mononuclear cells were used for TCR beta sequencing. Genomic DNA extraction from the blood cell samples was performed with the Qiagen DNeasy Blood Extraction Kit. On this clone: The target of this receptor is not known. One end of the junction fails to match germline, which may point to a read error.

This clonotype was sampled from a man in his forties or fifties in good health and CMV-seronegative. The specimen sequenced was PBMCs. Recombination connected TRBV7-9 to TRBJ2-1; a tentative D call is TRBD1 (6 bases match). The nucleotides are TGTTCCAGCAGCTTGGGGACACCCTGGGAGTTCTTC. Translated, it gives CSSSLGTPWEFF.